The 2 T cell receptor beta chains reported below all come from one sample, sequenced in a study of T cells in Graves' hyperthyroidism and ophthalmopathy. The source material, RNA transcripts, was used to amplify TCR beta CDR3 regions. A set of HTBI primers served as the primers for a first-round RT-PCR of the TCR CDR3. TCRdb itself ran the multiplex PCR reads through MiXCR, one entry per CDR3 protein. The sample lists under 350,000 distinct CDR3 sequences; over 20% were seen once. Material: blood. The source is a woman between 45 and 65 years old with Graves' hyperthyroidism.

This chain uses TRBV20-1 with TRBJ2-1; no clear D. CDR3 length: 10 amino acids. CDR1 is DFQATT and CDR2 is SNEGSKA in the germline V gene (reference sequence). V was trimmed by 3 bases and J by 3 bases, leaving 0 bases between them. The CDR3: CSASYNEQFF. CDR3 DNA sequence: TGCAGTGCTAGCTACAATGAGCAGTTCTTC.

J is TRBJ2-7 and V is TRBV7-9; TRBD1 is a possible D gene (6 bases). V was clipped by 5 bases and J by 8 bases, with 19 bases between them. Germline loops: CDR1 SEHNR, CDR2 FQNEAQ (reference sequence). This CDR3 has 14 residues. The CDR3 loop is CASSLDSGATQQYF. The DNA for the CDR3 is TGTGCCAGCAGCCTGGACAGCGGAGCTACGCAGCAGTACTTC.